This is a list of T cell receptor beta chains from one sample in a study of OX40 agonist ivuxolimab in advanced cancers. Measured with immunoSEQ multiplex PCR; TCRdb has only the in-frame clones, and not every one. This sample has approximately 68,000 clones, with roughly 90% found just once. The sample was CD4+ or CD8+ T cells sorted from blood, taken in a trial of the OX40 agonist ivuxolimab. Every receptor here comes from an adult with an advanced solid tumor such as melanoma, head and neck, liver or kidney cancer. Each CDR3 is given with its conserved first and last residue. Fields, in order: V gene, J gene, D gene, clone size, CDR3 DNA, CDR3 protein. D genes are given only for firm matches. Clone size is shown for a subset of rows, as once, few, many or a class of expanded clone.

TRBV12-5	TRBJ1-5	NA	NA	TGTGCTAGTGGTTCATCGGTTAAGCCCCAGCATTTT	CASGSSVKPQHF
TRBV7-6	TRBJ2-1	NA	NA	TGTGCCAGCAGCTTAAAGCCTCTGGAGAAGGGGCAGTTCTTC	CASSLKPLEKGQFF
TRBV9	TRBJ2-2	TRBD2	NA	TGTGCCAGCAGCGCTAGCGGGGGGGCGGTCGGGGAGCTGTTTTTT	CASSASGGAVGELFF
TRBV4-3	TRBJ1-2	NA	NA	TGCGCCAGCAGCCATGGCCCCGGGTCTCCCTCCTATGGCTACACCTTC	CASSHGPGSPSYGYTF
TRBV11-2	TRBJ2-5	NA	NA	TGTGCCAGCAGCTTAGTTTTCTACAGCCAAGAGACCCAGTACTTC	CASSLVFYSQETQYF
TRBV2	TRBJ2-7	TRBD1	NA	TGTGCCACGACAGGGGGCAGTTCCTACGAGCAGTACTTC	CATTGGSSYEQYF
TRBV19	TRBJ2-6	NA	few	TGTGCCAGTAGTATGTTTGAAGGATCTGGGGCCAACGTCCTGACTTTC	CASSMFEGSGANVLTF
TRBV2	TRBJ2-1	NA	NA	TGTGCCAGCAGGGGACCTTACAATGAGCAGTTCTTC	CASRGPYNEQFF
TRBV7-3	TRBJ2-7	NA	NA	TGTGCCAGCAGCTTATCTCCTACCTACGAGCAGTACTTC	CASSLSPTYEQYF
TRBV13	TRBJ2-7	TRBD1	NA	TGTGCCAGCAGCCCCGACCTGGGACAGGGGTATCGCGAGCAGTACTTC	CASSPDLGQGYREQYF
TRBV5-1	TRBJ1-1	TRBD1	once	TGCGCCAGCAGCTCACCGGGGACAGGCAACACTGAAGCTTTCTTT	CASSSPGTGNTEAFF
TRBV7-8	TRBJ2-5	NA	once	TGTGCCAGCAGCTTAGGGTCACGGGGGACCGTTCAAGAGACCCAGTACTTC	CASSLGSRGTVQETQYF
TRBV6-5	TRBJ2-3	TRBD2	NA	TGTGCCAGCAGTTACTCTGGCGGGGGGTTCACAGATACGCAGTATTTT	CASSYSGGGFTDTQYF
TRBV10-3	TRBJ1-1	NA	NA	TGTGCCATCAGCGAAGGTCAGGTAACTGAAGCTTTCTTT	CAISEGQVTEAFF
TRBV5-5	TRBJ2-7	NA	NA	TGTGCCAGCAGCTTGGAGGGGGGACAACTCTCCTACGAGCAGTACTTC	CASSLEGGQLSYEQYF
TRBV7-3	TRBJ2-2	NA	once	TGTCCGGGGTGCGCCGGGGAGCTGTTTTTT	CPGCAGELFF
TRBV4-1	TRBJ1-2	NA	NA	TGCGCCAGCAGCCAAGGGGACGAAGGCTATGGCTACACCTTC	CASSQGDEGYGYTF
TRBV29-1	TRBJ2-3	TRBD2	NA	TGCAGCGTTACCAGGACTAGCGGGGGCGGGGATACGCAGTATTTT	CSVTRTSGGGDTQYF
TRBV19	TRBJ2-1	NA	NA	TGTGCCAGTAGTAGGGGGCGTGGGGGCAATGAGCAGTTCTTC	CASSRGRGGNEQFF
TRBV2	TRBJ2-4	NA	NA	TGTGCCAGCAGGGGACCAGCGGAGACCAAAAACATTCAGTACTTC	CASRGPAETKNIQYF
TRBV29-1	TRBJ1-1	NA	NA	TGCAGCGTTGAAGATCCCCTCGAGCGAGAAGCTTTCTTT	CSVEDPLEREAFF